This T cell receptor beta chain stems from a study of patients and donors after allogeneic stem cell transplantation. This CDR3 comprises 11 residues. CDR1 and CDR2 from the germline V gene are DFQATT and SNEGSKA (reference sequence). V shed 7 bases and J 6 bases; nucleotides not matched to a gene: 6. In TCRdb, the RT-PCR reads were re-called with MiXCR into one record per CDR3 protein. The top ten clones hold around 10% of a sample with roughly 200,000 distinct CDR3 sequences, 35% to 45% of them seen once. This clonotype was counted only a few times. The chain uses TRBV20-1 and TRBJ2-7; 7 nucleotides align to TRBD1. Sequenced input: blood, either unsorted or a sorted T cell fraction (not recorded which). This TCR was sampled from a human donor who was either an allogeneic HSCT recipient or a stem cell or donor lymphocyte infusion donor (not recorded which). It is not recorded whose cells these are; they may come from a transplant donor. The CDR3 DNA is TGCAGTGTAGGACAGGCCTCCGAGCAGTACTTC. As protein: CSVGQASEQYF.